This TCR beta chain appears in the sequencing data of a study of shared clonotypes between healthy human individuals (dated by TCRdb to 2018 to 2020). A note on the overall study: Two women and three men aged 18 to 49 years were included in the cohort. For each donor, three plates each were used for CD4 naive and CD4 memory, two plates were used for CD8 naive, and one plate was used for CD8 memory. To estimate repertoire size and how much clonotypes are shared between individuals, the study performed deep sequencing of blood TCR repertoires from about 5 healthy adults. Different laboratories and diverse techniques were used to prepare libraries and sequence TCR repertoires, to increase sequencing depth and limit assay-specific biases. Per donor, leukapheresis produced somewhere between about 0.94 and 9 billion PBMCs.

Per the germline V gene, MGHDK is the CDR1 and SYGVNS is the CDR2. V is reduced by 5 bases and J by 3 bases, leaving a spacing of 23 bases between them. Taken from cysteine to phenylalanine, the CDR3 has 17 residues. Of all the DNA, just the CDR3 is kept, 51 bases in frame from base 1. Overall study outcomes, separate from this receptor: Clonotypes shared by all four sorted-subset donors showed higher generation probabilities than non-shared clonotypes. Sampling was restricted to blood, and TCR repertoires in tissues likely differ from the TCR repertoires found in blood. Naive subsets generally had larger estimated clonotype richness than memory subsets did. Rarefaction of sorted-subset datasets indicated incomplete sequencing despite the large sequencing depth. Pairwise subsampling led to the expectation that sequencing depth would affect the degree of clonotype sharing among donors. The genetic and exposure-history diversity represented was limited by the small number of donors. Across a few donors, roughly 5.1% of naive CD4, approximately 3.5% of naive CD8, around 2.1% of memory CD4, and 0.3% to 0.45% of memory CD8 clonotypes were shared.

TCR CDR3 regions were amplified from genomic DNA by multiplex PCR using the deep immunoSEQ assay. For each cell subset, the extracted genomic DNA was distributed evenly across all wells of several immunoSEQ 96-well plates, and each plate served as one replicate. For sorted subsets, about 210 ng of genomic DNA, equivalent to 25,000 to 30,000 T cell genomes, went into each replicate PCR. Purified libraries were measured with a Qubit 3.0 fluorometer, size-checked on a Bioanalyzer 2100, and measured again with the KAPA Library Quantification kit. A separate single-read 150-cycle Illumina NextSeq 550 flow cell was used to sequence each immunoSEQ 96-well plate. Under the source paper's analysis protocol: Because the immunoSEQ output included only junctional sequences and no quality scores, the filtering could not be the same as the filtering used for full-length reads. Sequences were annotated with PyIR, a Python wrapper for IgBLAST v1.9, and V/J genes and CDR3 were assigned using IMGT germline references. Reads with weak V/J assignments (E-value above 1e-6), missing CDR3, stop codons, out-of-frame junctions, or ambiguous translated residues were removed. A V3J clonotype was defined by an identical inferred V gene, J gene, and CDR3 amino acid sequence. Percentage overlap between repertoires was calculated by dividing the number of shared unique clonotypes by the size of the smaller repertoire. Richness of each repertoire was evaluated using RTK rarefaction, the Chao1 estimator, and Recon v2.1 estimates of unobserved clonotypes. Generation probabilities for all TCRbeta clonotypes obtained by the gDNA method from several donors were computed using OLGA. Drawn from immuneACCESS, this table holds only the in-frame rearrangements with V and J called that TCRdb kept. Clones are partly lost; checked studies trace under half to an unresolved V gene and leave the rest unexplained. From that table come the V and J calls and clone size; the DNA was used to work out D and trimming. In all, the sample holds 150,000 to 200,000 clones, and 66% of those were seen once. The leading ten clones occupy about 10% of the sample.

Comments on this clone: There is no known antigen for this receptor. Base-call qualities are not available, and no considerably larger clone is one nucleotide away.

The donors were healthy, HIV-negative adults with no recently reported acute infections or vaccinations. Only Caucasian adults living in Nashville, Tennessee, USA were represented among the donors. CD4+ T cells were enriched through magnetic negative selection, after which naive cells were positively selected on CD45RA and the remaining negative fraction served as the memory subset. Blood was obtained by leukapheresis, after which PBMCs were separated by Ficoll-Histopaque density gradient centrifugation and cryopreserved in liquid nitrogen vapor phase. Analytical flow cytometry was used to check the purity and quantity of each magnetically sorted T cell population. Genomic DNA was isolated from every sorted fraction and measured by UV absorbance on a Nanodrop 2000c.

The specimen sequenced was memory CD4+ T cells sorted from blood. The label giving this sample's cell subset or site can be read as: CD45RA-negative fraction. Recombination linked TRBV25-1 to TRBJ2-7, with a tentative D call of TRBD1 or TRBD2, each matching 5 bases. The sequence was collected from a man aged 25-45 years in good health. The CDR3 is CASSTLKKGTDDYEQYF. The nucleotides read TGTGCCAGCAGTACACTTAAAAAGGGGACGGACGACTACGAGCAGTACTTC.